This T cell receptor (beta chain) was captured by sequencing in a study of OX40 agonist ivuxolimab in advanced cancers. TCRdb's table, derived via immunoSEQ multiplex PCR, lists solely in-frame clones and lacks some. Here the sample spans tens of thousands of clones, over 60% being singletons. The CDR3 covers 13 residues. Germline V gene sequence: CDR1 LNHDA, CDR2 SQIVND (reference sequence). Trimming shortened V by 3 bases and J by 7 bases, and 12 bases separated the two germline ends. Sequencing was performed on CD4+ or CD8+ T cells sorted from blood, taken in a trial of the OX40 agonist ivuxolimab. The clonotype originates from an adult with an advanced solid tumor such as melanoma, head and neck, liver or kidney cancer. J is TRBJ1-1 and V is TRBV19; D is unresolved. This CDR3 is CASSISGLDEAFF. In nucleotides, the CDR3 is TGTGCCAGTAGTATCTCGGGCTTGGATGAAGCTTTCTTT.